The rows below give T cell receptor beta chains drawn from one sample of a study of blood T cells in healthy people across ages. MiXCR, run by TCRdb on the 5' RACE reads, gives a single entry per CDR3 protein. Among about 1 million distinct CDR3 sequences listed, 45% were seen once. The sample taken for sequencing was blood. These receptors were taken from a woman aged 60-75 years in good health. CDR3s include the opening cysteine and the closing phenylalanine or tryptophan. Fields, in order: CDR3 length, D gene, J gene, clone size, V gene, CDR3 DNA, CDR3 protein. D genes are given only for firm matches. For some rows the clone size is stated as once, few or many, or as a class when expanded; others skip it.

>16|TRBD2|TRBJ2-1|.|TRBV5-1
TGCGCCAGCAGCTCGGGACTAGCGGGAGGGCCGAGGGAGCTGTTCTTC
CASSSGLAGGPRELFF
>17|TRBD2|TRBJ2-5|.|TRBV5-1
TGCGCCAGCAGCTTGGGGGGACTAGCGGGAGTACAAGAGACCCAGTACTTC
CASSLGGLAGVQETQYF
>15|TRBD2|TRBJ2-7|.|TRBV20-1
TGCAGTGCTAGTGATGGGACTAGCGGGAGTTACGAGCAGTACTTC
CSASDGTSGSYEQYF
>12|.|TRBJ2-7|.|TRBV2
TGTGCCAGCAGGGTCGGGACCTACGAGCAGTACTTC
CASRVGTYEQYF
>13|TRBD2|TRBJ2-7|.|TRBV20-1
TGCAGTGCGACAGCGGGAAGCTCCTACGAGCAGTACTTC
CSATAGSSYEQYF
>15|.|TRBJ2-1|.|TRBV5-1
TGCGCCAGCAGCTTGGCCCCGGGGCGGTACAATGAGCAGTTCTTC
CASSLAPGRYNEQFF
>16|TRBD2|TRBJ2-7|many|TRBV29-1
TGCAGCGTCCTGCAGGCCATAGCGGGATTTAGGGACGAGCAGTACTTC
CSVLQAIAGFRDEQYF
>16|.|TRBJ2-5|.|TRBV28
TGTGCCAGCAGTTTAGGAAAAGGATTGGGGCAAGAGACCCAGTACTTC
CASSLGKGLGQETQYF
>13|.|TRBJ2-4|few|TRBV2
TGTGCCAGCAGTATAGACAGAGAAAACATTCAGTACTTC
CASSIDRENIQYF
>14|.|TRBJ2-1|.|TRBV2
TGTGCCAGCAGTGGGCGGACGCGAGGAGGTGAGCAGTTCTTC
CASSGRTRGGEQFF